The source of this T cell receptor beta chain is a study of monozygotic twins with cystic fibrosis. The repertoire was sequenced with immunoSEQ multiplex PCR; TCRdb's copy has only in-frame clones and lacks some. The top ten hold about 0.31% of the sample, which has approximately 25,000 clones, more than 85% seen once. V lost 5 bases, J lost 3 bases, and 18 bases lay in between. The CDR3 length is 16 residues. The germline gives CDR1 SGHTA, CDR2 FQGNSA. The chain recombines TRBV7-2 with TRBJ2-3, with D possibly being TRBD2 (6 bases). The sequence came from a girl aged 2-10 years with cystic fibrosis. Sequencing was carried out using blood. The CDR3: CASSRPRRGKTDTQYF. In DNA form, the CDR3 reads TGTGCCAGCAGCCGCCCTCGGAGGGGCAAGACAGATACGCAGTATTTT.